This T cell receptor (beta chain) was sequenced for a study of OX40 agonist ivuxolimab in advanced cancers. Background on the study: Patients took ivuxolimab, an agonistic anti-OX40 (CD134) antibody.

As to this clone: Its target is unknown.

After removal of 8 bases from V and 0 bases from J, the junction contained 9 bases not matched to a gene. Germline V gives CDR1 SNHLY, CDR2 FYNNEI. This CDR3 has 15 residues. Notes on the study in general: Specificity for antigen went undetermined in the expanded peripheral T cells.

Profiled with immunoSEQ multiplex PCR; TCRdb holds only in-frame clones, not every one. Among 50,000 or so clones listed, about 89% were seen once. Specimen: CD4+ or CD8+ T cells sorted from blood, collected in a trial of the OX40 agonist ivuxolimab. The chain recombines TRBV2 with TRBJ2-7, with 8 positions matching TRBD2. The sequence came from an adult with an advanced solid tumor such as melanoma, head and neck, liver or kidney cancer. This CDR3 reads CASPSPTSGSYEQYF. The CDR3 nucleotides read TGTGCCAGCCCGTCCCCCACTAGCGGCTCCTACGAGCAGTACTTC.